The present TCR beta chain was sequenced within a study of PD-1 blockade in classical Hodgkin lymphoma. General observations from the study: Why repertoires differed is undefined; disease activity or prior therapy possibly contributed. Newly diagnosed patients had baseline TCR diversity that was reportedly lower than that of healthy donors. The baseline diversity of complete responders showed similarity to that of newly diagnosed patients.

Some clones are missing from TCRdb's copy, which holds only in-frame ones; the method was immunoSEQ multiplex PCR. The profile shows approximately 17,000 clones, approximately 86% of them singletons. This clone appeared a single time. Antigen specificity is unknown. All patients experienced relapse after autologous stem cell transplantation, and brentuximab vedotin exposure was variable. Researchers used magnetic negative selection to pull out pure CD4+ T cells from thawed PBMCs. Patients reached a best response of complete response, partial response or progressive disease. The receptor's source is a human donor with classical Hodgkin lymphoma. Specimen: CD4+ T cells from blood, collected at baseline.

CDR3 nucleotides: TGTGCTAGTGGTTTGGGACTTTTGGGGTGGGACGATCACACCGGGGAGCTGTTTTTT. Its protein is CASGLGLLGWDDHTGELFF. The chain is built from TRBV12-5 and TRBJ2-2; the D call may be TRBD1 or TRBD2 (5 bases each). The V end lost 1 base, the J end lost 3 bases, and 21 bases lay between the germline ends. The CDR3 runs to 19 residues. Germline CDR1 LGHNT, CDR2 FRNRAP.